The text below deals with one T cell receptor (beta chain). The entry originates in a study of blood T cell repertoires in COVID-19. About the study: In each case, the material was cDNA or gDNA derived from T cells, B-cell-depleted T cells, or PBMCs.

Original methodology: Quantification of nucleated cells was approximated via reference gene primer amplification. Using immunoSEQ multiplex PCR, the repertoire was profiled, and TCRdb retains in-frame clones only, with some absent. That table gives V, J and clone size, and the DNA gave D and trimming. Here the sample spans 310,000 or so clones, 86% being singletons. Germline loops: CDR1 SGDLS, CDR2 YYNGEE. V lost 0 bases to trimming and J lost 3 bases, with 10 bases between them. The CDR3 is made up of 14 amino acids. The receptor was derived from a woman in her fifties or sixties with acute or convalescent COVID-19. The sequenced sample consisted of peripheral blood. The rearrangement uses TRBV9 and TRBJ2-7; the D is unclear. Written as DNA, the CDR3 is TGTGCCAGCAGCGTAGAGGAGAATTACTACGAGCAGTACTTC. This translates into CASSVEENYYEQYF.